This entry concerns a single T cell receptor (beta chain). Its antigen is undetermined. Germline is not matched at one junction end, which may reflect a read error. Patients chosen for sequencing had CD8+CD57+ cells that had expanded, as shown by flow cytometry. For CDR3 and TCR beta VDJ profiling, genomic DNA was the template used. MiXCR, applied by TCRdb to the reads, yields one record per CDR3 protein. In the table there are about 260,000 distinct CDR3 sequences, 70% to 85% of which are singletons. This sample was included in a study of CD8+CD57+ T cells in acquired aplastic anemia. The CDR3 has 15 amino acids. The germline V gene encodes CDR1 SGHVS and CDR2 FQNEAQ. Study-wide findings and caveats: CD8+ Simpson's diversity did not differ significantly between patients and controls.

The sample consisted of sorted CD4+, CD8+, or CD8+CD57+ T cells (not recorded which) from PBMCs. This TCR came from a human donor with aplastic anemia. The chain couples TRBV7-8 to TRBJ2-3; 11 bases are shared with TRBD2. CDR3: CASSVAGGPDAPYYF. The CDR3 DNA reads TGTGCCAGCAGCGTAGCGGGAGGGCCCGATGCGCCGTATTATTTT.